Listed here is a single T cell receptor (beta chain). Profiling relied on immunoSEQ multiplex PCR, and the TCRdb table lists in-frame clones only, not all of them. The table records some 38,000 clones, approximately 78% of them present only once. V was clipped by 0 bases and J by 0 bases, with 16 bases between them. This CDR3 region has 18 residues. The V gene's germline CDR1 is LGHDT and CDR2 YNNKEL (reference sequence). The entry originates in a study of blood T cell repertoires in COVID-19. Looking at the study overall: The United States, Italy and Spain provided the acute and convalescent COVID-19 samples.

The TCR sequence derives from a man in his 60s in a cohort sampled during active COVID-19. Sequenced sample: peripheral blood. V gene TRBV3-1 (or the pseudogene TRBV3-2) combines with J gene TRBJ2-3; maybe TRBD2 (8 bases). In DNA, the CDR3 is TGTGCCAGCAGCCAAGATAAGGGGGCGGGGGGAAGCACAGATACGCAGTATTTT. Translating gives CASSQDKGAGGSTDTQYF.